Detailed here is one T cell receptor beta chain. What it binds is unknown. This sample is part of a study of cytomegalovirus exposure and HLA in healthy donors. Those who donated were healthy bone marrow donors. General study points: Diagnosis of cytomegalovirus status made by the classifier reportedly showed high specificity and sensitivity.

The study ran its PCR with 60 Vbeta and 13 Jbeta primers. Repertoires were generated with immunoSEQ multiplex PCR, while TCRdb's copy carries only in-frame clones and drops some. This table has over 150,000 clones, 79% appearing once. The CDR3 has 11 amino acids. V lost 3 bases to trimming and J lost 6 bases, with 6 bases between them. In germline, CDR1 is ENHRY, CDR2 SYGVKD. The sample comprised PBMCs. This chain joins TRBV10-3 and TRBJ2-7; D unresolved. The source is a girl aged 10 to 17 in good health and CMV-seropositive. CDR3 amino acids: CAISEQSEQYF. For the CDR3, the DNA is TGTGCCATCAGTGAACAGTCCGAGCAGTACTTC.